These 17 T cell receptor beta chains share one sample of origin, sequenced in a study of CD8 T cells in ankylosing spondylitis. TCRdb redid the calling of the 5' RACE reads with MiXCR, one entry per CDR3 protein. Among about 42,000 distinct CDR3 sequences listed, about 4.2% were seen once. The sample consisted of blood, either unsorted or a sorted T cell fraction (not recorded which). The origin of the receptors is a female donor with ankylosing spondylitis or in good health (not recorded which).

This clonotype was picked up many times. This may stem from a read error, because a much larger clone lies one nucleotide away. The chain joins TRBV9 to TRBJ2-3, with unresolved D. CDR3 length: 13 amino acids. From germline, CDR1 is SGDLS and CDR2 YYNGEE. The germline V and J ends were trimmed by 0 bases and 1 base, with 3 bases remaining between them. The CDR3 sequence is CASSVVGTDTQYF. CDR3 DNA: TGTGCCAGCAGCGTAGTGGGCACAGATACGCAGTATTTT.

This clonotype was counted ten times or more. The chain joins TRBV9 to TRBJ1-3, with D maybe TRBD1 (5 bases). Germline loops: CDR1 SGDLS, CDR2 YYNGEE. The CDR3 is 14 residues long. The germline V and J ends were trimmed by 4 bases and 2 bases, with 10 bases remaining between them. CDR3 amino acids: CASSRGSPGNTIYF. The DNA for the CDR3 is TGTGCCAGCAGCAGGGGCTCCCCTGGAAACACCATATATTTT.

In this sample, this clonotype turned up many times. The chain has TRBV9 and TRBJ2-2; the D gene is possibly TRBD1 (6 bases). Looked up from germline, CDR1 is SGDLS and CDR2 is YYNGEE. This CDR3 has 16 residues. Trimming cost V 2 bases and J 2 bases, with 13 bases left between them. This CDR3 reads CASSVFGTSNTGELFF. The CDR3 coding sequence is TGTGCCAGCAGCGTTTTTGGGACAAGTAACACCGGGGAGCTGTTTTTT.

This clonotype was picked up many times. This chain joins TRBV9 and TRBJ2-3, with D perhaps TRBD2 (5 bases). Germline CDR1 is SGDLS and CDR2 is YYNGEE. CDR3 length: 15 residues. Trimming took 1 base from V and 0 from J, leaving 9 bases between them. DNA of the CDR3: TGTGCCAGCAGCGTAACGGGGTGGAGCACAGATACGCAGTATTTT. This translates into CASSVTGWSTDTQYF.

In its sample, this clonotype was seen many times. V usage is TRBV9 and J usage is TRBJ1-6, with 7 nucleotides matching TRBD1. J gave up 1 base and V 4 bases, and 2 bases lay outside the gene matches. Germline assignment: CDR1 SGDLS and CDR2 YYNGEE. This CDR3 has 15 amino acids. CDR3 sequence reads: CASSQGGSYNSPLHF. The DNA for the CDR3 is TGTGCCAGCAGCCAGGGGGGGTCCTATAATTCACCCCTCCACTTT.

This clonotype was picked up many times. The chain recombines TRBV9 with TRBJ2-1, with D unclear. The CDR3 has 16 residues. V gave up 0 bases and J gave up 2 bases, with 12 bases separating them. Germline lookup yields CDR1 SGDLS and CDR2 YYNGEE. The chain's CDR3 is CASSVDTGRAYNEQFF. In nucleotides, the CDR3 is TGTGCCAGCAGCGTAGATACGGGTAGGGCCTACAATGAGCAGTTCTTC. Full variable domain (remainder filled in from reference TRBV9 and TRBJ2-1): DSGVTQTPKHLITATGQRVTLRCSPRSGDLSVYWYQQSLDQGLQFLIQYYNGEERAKGNILERFSAQQFPDLHSELNLSSLELGDSALYFCASSVDTGRAYNEQFFGPGTRLTVL.

The J gene is TRBJ2-7, the V gene TRBV9, with 10 positions matching TRBD2. CDR3 length: 15 amino acids. V was pared by 3 bases and J by 0 bases, with 3 bases of the junction left unmatched. Germline-derived CDR1 and CDR2 are SGDLS and YYNGEE. The CDR3 DNA follows: TGTGCCAGCAGCGGGACTAGCGGCTTCTCCTACGAGCAGTACTTC. Protein product: CASSGTSGFSYEQYF.

This clonotype was picked up many times. The CDR3 protein is CASSVAGYETQYF. DNA of the CDR3: TGTGCCAGCAGCGTAGCCGGGTACGAGACCCAGTACTTC. The chain combines TRBV9 with TRBJ2-5; D ambiguous. CDR1 is SGDLS, CDR2 YYNGEE, per germline. The CDR3 runs 13 residues. Trimming pared 0 bases from V and 5 bases from J, leaving 8 bases between. The full variable domain, rest sourced from reference TRBV9 and TRBJ2-5, is DSGVTQTPKHLITATGQRVTLRCSPRSGDLSVYWYQQSLDQGLQFLIQYYNGEERAKGNILERFSAQQFPDLHSELNLSSLELGDSALYFCASSVAGYETQYFGPGTRLLVL.

This clonotype was seen ten or more times. CDR3 in amino acids: CASSVAVGGDTDTQYF. CDR3 sequence (DNA): TGTGCCAGCAGCGTAGCGGTCGGGGGGGACACAGATACGCAGTATTTT. The gene calls are TRBV9 and TRBJ2-3, with 8 bases identical to TRBD2. The CDR3 runs to 16 residues. V lost 0 bases to trimming and J lost 2 bases; unmatched junction nucleotides: 5. Germline-derived CDR1 and CDR2 are SGDLS and YYNGEE. Full variable domain (outside the CDR3, taken from reference TRBV9 and TRBJ2-3): DSGVTQTPKHLITATGQRVTLRCSPRSGDLSVYWYQQSLDQGLQFLIQYYNGEERAKGNILERFSAQQFPDLHSELNLSSLELGDSALYFCASSVAVGGDTDTQYFGPGTRLTVL.

The table lists this clonotype with many counts. The V call is TRBV9, the J call TRBJ2-1; 7 bases match TRBD2. V shed 3 bases and J 4 bases; nucleotides not matched to a gene: 1. Germline loops: CDR1 SGDLS, CDR2 YYNGEE. The CDR3 is 13 amino acids. The CDR3 is CASSGRGYNEQFF. The CDR3 DNA follows: TGTGCCAGCAGCGGGCGGGGGTACAATGAGCAGTTCTTC. Filled out from reference TRBV9 and TRBJ2-1, the complete variable domain reads DSGVTQTPKHLITATGQRVTLRCSPRSGDLSVYWYQQSLDQGLQFLIQYYNGEERAKGNILERFSAQQFPDLHSELNLSSLELGDSALYFCASSGRGYNEQFFGPGTRLTVL.

This clonotype was picked up many times. V usage is TRBV9 and J usage is TRBJ2-3; no clear D. The ends were cut back, 4 bases at V and 0 bases at J, with 6 bases in the middle. The germline gives CDR1 SGDLS, CDR2 YYNGEE. The CDR3 loop spans 13 amino acids. The CDR3 nucleotides are TGTGCCAGCAGCCCCGCTAGCACAGATACGCAGTATTTT. This gives the protein CASSPASTDTQYF.

This clonotype was found many times. The chain has TRBV9 and TRBJ2-7; 7 bases align to TRBD2. V was clipped by 3 bases and J by 6 bases; unmatched bases: 12. The CDR3 is 15 amino acids. The germline V gene encodes CDR1 SGDLS and CDR2 YYNGEE. The CDR3 nucleotides are TGTGCCAGCAGCGCCTTCGGGGGGTACACGCGCGAGCAGTACTTC. This encodes CASSAFGGYTREQYF.

This clonotype is classed as medium-sized. This chain links TRBV9 with TRBJ1-2, with a possible D match to TRBD1 (5 bases). The germline V and J ends were trimmed by 0 bases and 3 bases, with 15 bases remaining between them. The CDR3 spans 16 residues. Germline V gives CDR1 SGDLS, CDR2 YYNGEE. DNA of the CDR3: TGTGCCAGCAGCGTAGGAGGCGACAGCCTTTACTATGGCTACACCTTC. This gives the protein CASSVGGDSLYYGYTF.

The chain employs TRBV9 and TRBJ2-3; 9 positions match TRBD1. Trimming removed 3 bases from V and 4 bases from J; junction bases left unmatched: 3. CDR1 and CDR2 from the germline V gene are SGDLS and YYNGEE. The CDR3 has 14 amino acids. CDR3 bases: TGTGCCAGCAGCGAAACAGGGGGCGCAGATACGCAGTATTTT. This codes for CASSETGGADTQYF.

This clonotype was detected ten times or more. This chain connects TRBV9 to TRBJ2-5; D remains ambiguous. There are 11 residues in the CDR3. Germline V gene data show CDR1 as SGDLS and CDR2 as YYNGEE. Trimming took 1 base from V and 5 from J, leaving 3 bases between them. The CDR3: CASSVHETQYF. The DNA of the CDR3 is TGTGCCAGCAGCGTACACGAGACCCAGTACTTC.

This clonotype came up many times. The chain carries TRBV9 and TRBJ2-5, with TRBD2 matching 7 bases. CDR3 length equals 13 residues. V dropped 0 bases and J dropped 7; count of bases not matched to a gene: 3. Looked up from germline, CDR1 is SGDLS and CDR2 is YYNGEE. The DNA of the CDR3 is TGTGCCAGCAGCGTAGACGGGGAGGGGACCCAGTACTTC. Amino acid sequence: CASSVDGEGTQYF.

This clonotype was found many times. The gene calls are TRBV9 and TRBJ1-4, with 7 nucleotides matching TRBD1. Germline V gene lookup returns CDR1 SGDLS and CDR2 YYNGEE. The CDR3 has 15 amino acids. The junction had 7 bases not matched to a gene; V was cut back by 0 bases and J by 8 bases. The CDR3 DNA is TGTGCCAGCAGCGTAGTCCCAGGGGGAGGAGAAAAACTGTTTTTT. This sequence encodes CASSVVPGGGEKLFF.